This T cell receptor (beta chain) is drawn from a study of control samples from healthy donors and cancer patients. CDR3 length equals 14 residues. V shed 5 bases and J shed 1 base, with 11 bases lying between them. Germline V gene data show CDR1 as MDHEN and CDR2 as SYDVKM. Produced via immunoSEQ multiplex PCR; TCRdb's table is partial and in-frame only. The sample includes about 73,000 clones, over 75% of them seen just once. Sample: blood. This receptor was identified in a woman aged 50 to 60 in good health. The chain joins TRBV28 to TRBJ1-1; a possible D gene is TRBD1 (5 bases). The CDR3 sequence: CASSPLTANTEAFF. The DNA for the CDR3 is TGTGCCAGCAGTCCGTTGACAGCGAACACTGAAGCTTTCTTT.